This is a list of T cell receptor beta chains from one sample in a study of vaccination and CD4 T cells after COVID-19. No antigen has been assigned to these receptors. TCRdb called the PCR reads again in MiXCR, with one record for every CDR3 protein. The sample includes about 10,000 distinct CDR3 sequences, just under 75% of them seen just once. The sequenced sample was CD4+ T cells from blood, cultured in vitro. The receptors stem from a human donor who had recovered from COVID-19. CDR3s include the opening cysteine and the closing phenylalanine or tryptophan. D genes are given only for firm matches. Clone size is shown for a subset of rows, as once, few, many or a class of expanded clone.

v_gene	j_gene	d_gene	len	abundance	CDR3aa	CDR3nt
TRBV30	TRBJ1-3	.	12	.	CAWSGGRNTIYF	TGTGCCTGGAGTGGTGGGAGAAACACCATATATTTT
TRBV14	TRBJ1-2	.	14	once	CASSQVDGQYGYTF	TGTGCCAGCAGCCAAGTAGACGGCCAATATGGCTACACCTTC
TRBV28	TRBJ1-1	.	16	.	CASTQGGGYDYTEAFF	TGTGCCAGCACCCAGGGAGGCGGCTATGACTACACTGAAGCTTTCTTT
TRBV7-8	TRBJ1-2	.	16	once	CASSYRWSRTNYGYTF	TGTGCCAGCAGCTATAGATGGTCCAGGACTAACTATGGCTACACCTTC
TRBV11-3	TRBJ2-5	.	13	few	CASSLGWAETQYF	TGTGCCAGCAGCTTAGGATGGGCGGAGACCCAGTACTTC
TRBV6-1	TRBJ1-5	.	16	.	CASNPKAAGAWEPQHF	TGTGCCAGCAATCCAAAGGCCGCCGGGGCTTGGGAGCCCCAGCATTTT
TRBV6-2/TRBV6-3	TRBJ2-7	TRBD2	15	.	CASSDGVAGSYEQYF	TGTGCCAGCAGCGACGGGGTAGCGGGTTCCTACGAGCAGTACTTC
TRBV20-1	TRBJ2-7	TRBD2	13	.	CSARRASGNEQYF	TGCAGTGCTAGAAGGGCTAGCGGCAACGAGCAGTACTTC
TRBV7-9	TRBJ1-1	.	14	.	CASSSPGLGLEAFF	TGTGCCAGCAGCTCCCCCGGGTTAGGCCTTGAAGCTTTCTTT
TRBV28	TRBJ2-1	.	16	medium-sized	CASRSSSASSYNEQFF	TGTGCCAGCAGGTCCTCTAGCGCGAGCTCCTACAATGAGCAGTTCTTC
TRBV6-5	TRBJ1-5	.	15	.	CASSYSASSNQPQHF	TGTGCCAGCAGTTACTCGGCCAGCAGCAATCAGCCCCAGCATTTT
TRBV29-1	TRBJ2-4	TRBD1	11	.	CSAKSGTVYYF	TGCAGCGCCAAGTCCGGGACAGTCTATTACTTC
TRBV2	TRBJ2-3	TRBD1	14	.	CASSPTGGRNTQYF	TGTGCCAGCAGTCCGACAGGGGGGCGAAATACGCAGTATTTT
TRBV20-1	TRBJ1-2	.	13	.	CSASRGLFYGYTF	TGCAGTGCTAGCAGGGGCCTCTTTTATGGCTACACCTTC
TRBV7-2	TRBJ1-1	.	16	once	CASSLLKSRGFYEAFF	TGTGCCAGCAGCTTACTTAAAAGCAGGGGATTTTATGAAGCTTTCTTT
TRBV28	TRBJ1-2	TRBD1	15	.	CASSITGTGHYGYTF	TGTGCCAGCAGTATTACCGGGACAGGCCACTATGGCTACACCTTC
TRBV19	TRBJ2-1	TRBD2	15	few	CASVTSPGSYNEQFF	TGTGCCAGTGTGACTAGCCCCGGGTCCTACAATGAGCAGTTCTTC
TRBV20-1	TRBJ2-2	TRBD2	14	medium-sized	CSAKSGANTGELFF	TGCAGTGCTAAGAGCGGGGCGAACACCGGGGAGCTGTTTTTT
TRBV20-1	TRBJ1-3	.	13	.	CSARHRVGNTIYF	TGCAGTGCTAGACACAGGGTTGGAAACACCATATATTTT
TRBV30	TRBJ2-5	.	13	.	CASTMGLQETQYF	TGTGCCAGCACTATGGGACTCCAAGAGACCCAGTACTTC
TRBV18	TRBJ2-7	.	14	.	CASSSMGPPYEQYF	TGTGCCAGCTCCTCCATGGGACCGCCCTACGAGCAGTACTTC
TRBV24-1	TRBJ1-2	TRBD1	14	.	CATRPVGQGGALTF	TGTGCCACCAGGCCCGTGGGACAGGGTGGGGCTCTCACCTTC
TRBV30	TRBJ2-7	TRBD1	12	.	CAWSGTGYEQYF	TGTGCCTGGAGTGGGACAGGCTACGAGCAGTACTTC
TRBV6-1	TRBJ1-1	TRBD1	16	.	CASSPRDRAWNTEAFF	TGTGCCAGCAGTCCCCGGGACAGGGCCTGGAACACTGAAGCTTTCTTT
TRBV10-1	TRBJ2-7	.	15	.	CATSNFAAGSYEQYF	TGCGCCACTTCGAACTTCGCCGCGGGCTCCTACGAGCAGTACTTC
TRBV20-1	TRBJ2-7	.	15	few	CSAFPGGLNSYEQYF	TGCAGTGCTTTCCCAGGGGGGCTGAACAGCTACGAGCAGTACTTC
TRBV7-9	TRBJ1-1	.	14	.	CASSLVRAVTEAFF	TGTGCCAGCAGCCTGGTGAGAGCGGTAACTGAAGCTTTCTTT
TRBV9	TRBJ2-1	.	11	.	CASNNNNEQFF	TGTGCCAGCAACAACAACAATGAGCAGTTCTTC
TRBV6-5	TRBJ1-2	.	14	few	CASSYGPANYGYTF	TGTGCCAGCAGTTACGGTCCAGCTAACTATGGCTACACCTTC
TRBV28	TRBJ2-5	TRBD2	16	.	CASSFGTSGGQETQYF	TGTGCCAGCAGTTTTGGGACTAGCGGGGGGCAAGAGACCCAGTACTTC
TRBV30	TRBJ1-5	.	14	.	CAWRGGGDNQPQHF	TGTGCCTGGAGGGGCGGAGGGGACAATCAGCCCCAGCATTTT
TRBV6-2/TRBV6-3	TRBJ2-2	.	15	.	CASSERLLLGGELFF	TGTGCCAGCAGTGAGAGACTACTTTTGGGCGGGGAGCTGTTTTTT
TRBV20-1	TRBJ2-5	TRBD2	17	.	CSARGGTSGGSQETQYF	TGCAGTGCTAGAGGGGGGACTAGCGGGGGAAGCCAAGAGACCCAGTACTTC
TRBV6-1	TRBJ2-5	TRBD1	13	few	CASRRTGAETQYF	TGTGCCAGCAGGCGGACAGGGGCAGAGACCCAGTACTTC
TRBV19	TRBJ2-2	TRBD1	16	.	CASSPGQGANTGELFF	TGTGCCAGTAGTCCTGGACAGGGGGCGAACACCGGGGAGCTGTTTTTT
TRBV6-1	TRBJ1-5	.	16	.	CASSAQGERSNQPQHF	TGTGCCAGCAGTGCCCAAGGAGAGAGGAGCAATCAGCCCCAGCATTTT
TRBV6-2/TRBV6-3	TRBJ2-1	.	16	medium-sized	CASTSTTAASYNEQFF	TGTGCCAGCACCTCCACCACAGCGGCCTCCTACAATGAGCAGTTCTTC
TRBV6-2/TRBV6-3	TRBJ2-3	.	14	once	CASTRDSSTDTQYF	TGTGCCAGCACCCGGGACTCGAGCACAGATACGCAGTATTTT
TRBV7-7	TRBJ2-5	.	15	.	CASSLGSGSQETQYF	TGTGCTAGCAGCTTAGGTTCAGGGTCTCAAGAGACCCAGTACTTC
TRBV28	TRBJ1-5	.	17	.	CASSSGPRRMGNQPQHF	TGTGCCAGCAGTTCCGGCCCCCGACGTATGGGCAATCAGCCCCAGCATTTT
TRBV24-1	TRBJ2-2	TRBD2	15	few	CATSESGIPTGELFF	TGTGCCACCAGTGAAAGCGGGATACCCACCGGGGAGCTGTTTTTT
TRBV20-1	TRBJ1-2	.	13	once	CSASLGGGDGYTF	TGCAGTGCTAGTCTGGGGGGCGGGGATGGCTACACCTTC
TRBV19	TRBJ1-2	.	12	once	CASTSSNYGYTF	TGTGCCAGTACGTCCAGCAACTATGGCTACACCTTC
TRBV5-1	TRBJ1-1	TRBD1	14	.	CASRRPTGGTEAFF	TGCGCCAGCAGGCGGCCGACAGGGGGCACTGAAGCTTTCTTT
TRBV6-2/TRBV6-3	TRBJ2-2	.	13	.	CASSYSVPGELFF	TGTGCCAGCAGTTACTCTGTTCCCGGGGAGCTGTTTTTT
TRBV6-1	TRBJ1-1	.	14	.	CASTTTAGNTEAFF	TGTGCCAGCACCACCACGGCAGGGAACACTGAAGCTTTCTTT
TRBV28	TRBJ1-2	.	16	.	CASSLLVSGQSYGYTF	TGTGCCAGCAGTTTATTGGTTTCCGGACAATCCTATGGCTACACCTTC
TRBV6-2/TRBV6-3	TRBJ1-5	TRBD1	15	.	CASSYAGTGNQPQHF	TGTGCCAGCAGTTACGCAGGGACAGGCAATCAGCCCCAGCATTTT